One sample yielded the 23 T cell receptor beta chains listed below, sequenced in a study of T-cell reconstitution after alpha-beta-depleted transplantation in children. Molecular barcoding with unique molecular identifiers was used for the TCRbeta library. TCRdb re-analysed the PCR reads in MiXCR, keeping a single row per CDR3 protein. The profile shows about 460,000 distinct CDR3 sequences, over 9.5% of them singletons. Material: PBMCs, mostly from graft donor cells, obtained 180 days after TCRalphabeta/CD19-depleted stem cell transplant. These receptors came from a female patient between 2 and 10 years old who had a stem cell transplant for aplastic anemia, so the T cells may come from the graft donor.

The table lists this clonotype with a few counts. The chain has TRBV7-2 and TRBJ2-6; D remains ambiguous. The CDR3 is 17 amino acids. Trimming removed 0 bases at V and 1 base at J, with 10 bases between. The germline CDR1 and CDR2 sequences are SGHTA and FQGNSA. DNA for the CDR3: TGTGCCAGCAGCTTAGCCCTAGGAGCTTCTGGGGCCAACGTCCTGACTTTC. Its translation: CASSLALGASGANVLTF.

The V and J genes are TRBV3-1 and TRBJ1-1; TRBD1 might be the D (5 bases). This CDR3 region has 16 residues. Trimming cost V 7 bases and J 0 bases, with 18 bases left between them. Per germline, CDR1 LGHDT and CDR2 YNNKEL (reference sequence). Here the CDR3 DNA reads TGTGCCAGCACCCTAGGGGCCCGGGGCATGAACACTGAAGCTTTCTTT. Residues: CASTLGARGMNTEAFF.

This clonotype was picked up many times. This sequence joins TRBV2 and TRBJ2-7; D not certain. In germline, CDR1 is SNHLY, CDR2 FYNNEI. The CDR3 spans 14 residues. Trimming left V 6 bases short and J 3 bases short, with 15 bases between. This chain's CDR3 is CASSSQLSFYEQYF. In DNA form, the CDR3 reads TGTGCCAGCAGCTCCCAGTTGAGTTTCTACGAGCAGTACTTC.

This clonotype was picked up a small number of times. This chain uses TRBV7-9 with TRBJ2-1; 13 bases are a match to TRBD2. V dropped 0 bases and J dropped 12; count of bases not matched to a gene: 8. This CDR3 is 16 amino acids long. Germline V lookup: CDR1 SEHNR, CDR2 FQNEAQ (reference sequence). CDR3 residues: CASSLAPRLAGGPQFF. CDR3 DNA sequence: TGTGCCAGCAGCTTAGCTCCGCGACTAGCGGGAGGACCGCAGTTCTTC.

The chain carries TRBV25-1 and TRBJ2-1; 9 bases line up with TRBD2. Per germline, CDR1 MGHDK and CDR2 SYGVNS. The CDR3 runs to 19 residues. After removal of 6 bases from V and 4 bases from J, the junction contained 19 bases not matched to a gene. CDR3 sequence reads: CASRGISPDQTSGYNEQFF. The CDR3 DNA reads TGTGCCAGCAGAGGAATCAGCCCCGACCAGACTAGCGGTTACAATGAGCAGTTCTTC.

This clonotype was seen many times. The chain combines TRBV7-2 with TRBJ2-7, with D uncertain. This CDR3 contains 16 residues. The germline V gene has CDR1 SGHTA and CDR2 FQGNSA. V dropped 0 bases and J dropped 0 bases, with 12 bases sitting between them. The CDR3 sequence: CASSLANIPVSYEQYF. The DNA of the CDR3 is TGTGCCAGCAGCTTAGCGAACATTCCGGTCTCCTACGAGCAGTACTTC.

This clonotype was detected many times. V and J are TRBV14 and TRBJ2-4; TRBD1 might be the D (5 bases). This CDR3 is 16 amino acids long. Germline assignment: CDR1 SGHDN and CDR2 FVKESK. Deletions cut 1 base from V and 0 bases from J, with 10 bases between. This CDR3 reads CASSQGRGLAKNIQYF. In DNA form, the CDR3 reads TGTGCCAGCAGCCAAGGAAGGGGCCTAGCCAAAAACATTCAGTACTTC.

This clonotype appeared many times. The chain combines TRBV5-1 with TRBJ2-2; D possibly matches TRBD1 or TRBD2 (5 bases each). V shed 3 bases and J shed 0 bases, with 9 bases lying between them. In germline, CDR1 is SGHRS, CDR2 YFSETQ. The CDR3 contains 15 residues. Here the CDR3 reads CASSWDGANTGELFF. The CDR3, as DNA: TGCGCCAGCAGCTGGGACGGGGCGAACACCGGGGAGCTGTTTTTT.

The chain combines TRBV7-2 with TRBJ2-7; 7 bases line up with TRBD2. V lost 3 bases to trimming and J lost 7 bases; unmatched junction nucleotides: 12. CDR3 length: 15 residues. The germline V gene encodes CDR1 SGHTA and CDR2 FQGNSA. The CDR3 spells CASSLIWEGSGEQYF. The DNA of the CDR3 is TGTGCCAGCAGCTTGATCTGGGAGGGATCGGGTGAGCAGTACTTC. The variable domain in full, with the rest retrieved from reference TRBV7-2 and TRBJ2-7, is GAGVSQSPSNKVTEKGKDVELRCDPISGHTALYWYRQSLGQGLEFLIYFQGNSAPDKSGLPSDRFSAERTGGSVSTLTIQRTQQEDSAVYLCASSLIWEGSGEQYFGPGTRLTVT.

This clonotype occurred a few times. The chain is built from TRBV7-2 and TRBJ1-4; no definite D call. Trimming cost V 1 base and J 4 bases, with 13 bases left between them. Germline CDR1 and CDR2: SGHTA and FQGNSA. This CDR3 is 16 amino acids long. The CDR3 here is CASSLGFRGINEKLFF. The DNA of the CDR3 is TGTGCCAGCAGCTTAGGGTTTCGGGGTATTAATGAAAAACTGTTTTTT.

This clonotype was seen at least ten times. This chain connects TRBV28 to TRBJ2-1; 8 positions agree with TRBD2. The CDR3 sequence is 14 residues long. Germline loops: CDR1 MDHEN, CDR2 SYDVKM. The V and J ends lost 4 bases and 8 bases, in that order; junction bases with no gene match: 7. For the CDR3, the DNA is TGTGCCAGCAGTTCCCCGAGCGGGAGATATGAGCAGTTCTTC. Translated: CASSSPSGRYEQFF.

This clonotype was counted only a few times. This chain connects TRBV14 to TRBJ2-5; the D gene is possibly TRBD2 (6 bases). Trimming took 4 bases from V and 4 from J, leaving 19 bases between them. Germline V gene sequence: CDR1 SGHDN, CDR2 FVKESK. The CDR3 totals 16 residues. The CDR3: CASSRTRDWLGETQYF. The CDR3 nucleotides are TGTGCCAGCAGCCGAACCCGGGACTGGTTAGGAGAGACCCAGTACTTC. The full variable domain, rest sourced from reference TRBV14 and TRBJ2-5, is EAGVTQFPSHSVIEKGQTVTLRCDPISGHDNLYWYRRVMGKEIKFLLHFVKESKQDESGMPNNRFLAERTGGTYSTLKVQPAELEDSGVYFCASSRTRDWLGETQYFGPGTRLLVL.

This chain links TRBV7-3 with TRBJ2-3, with TRBD2 as a possible D gene (5 bases). CDR3 size: 15 residues. Germline V gives CDR1 SGHTA, CDR2 FQGTGA. V was pared by 2 bases and J by 0 bases, with 9 bases between. CDR3 sequence: CASSLGAVSTDTQYF. The CDR3 coding sequence is TGTGCCAGCAGCTTAGGAGCGGTTAGCACAGATACGCAGTATTTT.

This clonotype occurred many times. The chain is built from TRBV7-8 and TRBJ1-1; no firm D call. This CDR3 contains 13 residues. Germline CDR1 SGHVS, CDR2 FQNEAQ. V was clipped by 3 bases and J by 1 base, with 6 bases between them. The CDR3: CASSFERNTEAFF. CDR3 nucleotides: TGTGCCAGCAGCTTCGAGAGGAACACTGAAGCTTTCTTT. Filled out from reference TRBV7-8 and TRBJ1-1, the complete variable domain reads GAGVSQSPRYKVAKRGQDVALRCDPISGHVSLFWYQQALGQGPEFLTYFQNEAQLDKSGLPSDRFFAERPEGSVSTLKIQRTQQEDSAVYLCASSFERNTEAFFGQGTRLTVV.

This clonotype was counted only a few times. This chain joins TRBV28 and TRBJ2-2, with TRBD2 identical over 8 bases. The V and J ends lost 2 bases and 4 bases, in that order; junction bases with no gene match: 6. This CDR3 is 16 amino acids long. Germline assignment: CDR1 MDHEN and CDR2 SYDVKM. As DNA, the CDR3 is TGTGCCAGCAGTTTAAAAGCGGGAGTTCGCACCGGGGAGCTGTTTTTT. Translating it yields CASSLKAGVRTGELFF.

This clonotype has only a few counts. CDR3 amino acids: CASSLLGTAYYGYTF. CDR3 DNA sequence: TGTGCCAGCAGCCTTCTCGGGACAGCATACTATGGCTACACCTTC. The rearrangement links TRBV14 to TRBJ1-2; 7 bases line up with TRBD1. Germline CDR1 SGHDN, CDR2 FVKESK. The CDR3 totals 15 residues. The V gene end was trimmed by 4 bases and the J gene end by 3 bases; junction bases not matched to a gene: 8.

V gene TRBV20-1 combines with J gene TRBJ2-1; 13 bases agree with TRBD2. The CDR3 extends over 16 amino acids. Germline V gives CDR1 DFQATT, CDR2 SNEGSKA (reference sequence). V lost 8 bases and J lost 2; bases outside the gene matches: 9. The CDR3: CSSGLAGEFAYNEQFF. CDR3 coding DNA: TGCAGTAGCGGACTAGCGGGAGAGTTCGCCTACAATGAGCAGTTCTTC.

This clonotype was counted only a few times. The CDR3 DNA follows: TGCAGCGTTGAAATTCTAGCGACAGATACGCAGTATTTT. Amino acids: CSVEILATDTQYF. The chain is built from TRBV29-1 and TRBJ2-3, with a tentative D call TRBD2 (6 bases). Germline CDR1 SQVTM, CDR2 ANQGSEA. The CDR3 runs 13 residues. V shed 2 bases and J shed 3 bases, with 9 bases lying between them.

The gene calls are TRBV21-1 and TRBJ1-1; the DNA was not used to check the table's D call, TRBD1. TRBV21-1 is an annotated pseudogene. The CDR3 has 18 residues. The CDR3 region is CASSSTDVQGDMNTEAFF. The CDR3 region has the DNA TGTGCCAGCAGCTCTACGGATGTACAGGGAGACATGAACACTGAAGCTTTCTTT.

This clonotype was picked up a small number of times. The rearrangement joins TRBV25-1 to TRBJ1-2; the D gene is possibly TRBD1 (5 bases). V dropped 2 bases and J dropped 0 bases, with 7 bases sitting between them. Germline lookup yields CDR1 MGHDK and CDR2 SYGVNS. The CDR3 is 14 residues long. The CDR3 DNA follows: TGTGCCAGCAGTGAACCGGGGGCTAACTATGGCTACACCTTC. Translating it yields CASSEPGANYGYTF.

This rearrangement joins TRBV10-3 to TRBJ2-1; 11 bases fit TRBD2. The germline V gene encodes CDR1 ENHRY and CDR2 SYGVKD. J lost 7 bases, V lost 4 bases, and 6 bases had no gene match. The CDR3 length is 15 residues. In nucleotides, the CDR3 is TGTGCCATCAGTGTACTAGCGGGAGAGTGGAATGAGCAGTTCTTC. Its protein product is CAISVLAGEWNEQFF.

The rearrangement joins TRBV9 to TRBJ2-1; D perhaps matches TRBD1 (5 bases). V lost 0 bases and J 6 bases, leaving 10 bases between the germline ends. CDR1 is SGDLS and CDR2 is YYNGEE in the germline V gene. The CDR3 sequence is 14 residues long. The CDR3 bases are TGTGCCAGCAGCGTAGCGCTGACAGTCAATGAGCAGTTCTTC. Translation gives CASSVALTVNEQFF.

The chain uses TRBV12-3 or TRBV12-4 and TRBJ2-1, with TRBD1 matching over 7 bases. The CDR3 sequence is 15 residues long. With V trimmed by 8 bases and J by 1 base, 8 bases remained unmatched. CDR3 protein: CASCQGVRSYNEQFF. Here the CDR3 DNA reads TGTGCCAGCTGCCAGGGGGTAAGGTCCTACAATGAGCAGTTCTTC.